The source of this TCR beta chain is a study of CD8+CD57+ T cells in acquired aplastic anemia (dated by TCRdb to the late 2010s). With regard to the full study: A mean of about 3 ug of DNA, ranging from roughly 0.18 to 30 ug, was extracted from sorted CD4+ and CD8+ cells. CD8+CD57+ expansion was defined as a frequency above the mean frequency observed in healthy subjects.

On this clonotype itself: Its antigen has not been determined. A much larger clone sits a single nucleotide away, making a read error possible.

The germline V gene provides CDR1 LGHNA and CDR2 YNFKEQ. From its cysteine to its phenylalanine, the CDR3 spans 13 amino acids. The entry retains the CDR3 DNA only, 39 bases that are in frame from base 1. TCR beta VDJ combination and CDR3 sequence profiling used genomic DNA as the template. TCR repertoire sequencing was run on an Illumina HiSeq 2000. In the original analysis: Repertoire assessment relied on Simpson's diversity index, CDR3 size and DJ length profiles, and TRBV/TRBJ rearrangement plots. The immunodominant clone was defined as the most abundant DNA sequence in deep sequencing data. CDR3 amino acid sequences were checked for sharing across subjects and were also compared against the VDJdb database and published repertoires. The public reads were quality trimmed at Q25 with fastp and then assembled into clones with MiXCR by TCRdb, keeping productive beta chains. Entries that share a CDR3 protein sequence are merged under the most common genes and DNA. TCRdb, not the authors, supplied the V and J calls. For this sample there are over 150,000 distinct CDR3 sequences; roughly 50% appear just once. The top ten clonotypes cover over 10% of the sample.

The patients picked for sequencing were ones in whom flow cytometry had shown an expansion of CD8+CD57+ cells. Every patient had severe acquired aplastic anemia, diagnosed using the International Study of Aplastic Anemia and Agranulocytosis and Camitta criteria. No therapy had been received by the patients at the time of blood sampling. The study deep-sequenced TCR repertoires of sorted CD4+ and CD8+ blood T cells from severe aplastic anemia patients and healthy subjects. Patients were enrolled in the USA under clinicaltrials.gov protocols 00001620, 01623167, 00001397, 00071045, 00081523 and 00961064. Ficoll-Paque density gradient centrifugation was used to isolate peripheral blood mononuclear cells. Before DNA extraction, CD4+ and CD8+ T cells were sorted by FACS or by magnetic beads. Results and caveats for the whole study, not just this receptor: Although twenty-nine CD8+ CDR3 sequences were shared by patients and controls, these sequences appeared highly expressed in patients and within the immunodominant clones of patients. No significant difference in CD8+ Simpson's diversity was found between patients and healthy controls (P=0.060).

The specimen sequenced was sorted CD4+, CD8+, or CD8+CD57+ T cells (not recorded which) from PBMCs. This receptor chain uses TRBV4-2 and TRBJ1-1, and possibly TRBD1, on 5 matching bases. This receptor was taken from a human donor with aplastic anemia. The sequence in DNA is TGTGCCACCACGGACAACCGGGGGACTGAAGATTTCTTT. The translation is CATTDNRGTEDFF.